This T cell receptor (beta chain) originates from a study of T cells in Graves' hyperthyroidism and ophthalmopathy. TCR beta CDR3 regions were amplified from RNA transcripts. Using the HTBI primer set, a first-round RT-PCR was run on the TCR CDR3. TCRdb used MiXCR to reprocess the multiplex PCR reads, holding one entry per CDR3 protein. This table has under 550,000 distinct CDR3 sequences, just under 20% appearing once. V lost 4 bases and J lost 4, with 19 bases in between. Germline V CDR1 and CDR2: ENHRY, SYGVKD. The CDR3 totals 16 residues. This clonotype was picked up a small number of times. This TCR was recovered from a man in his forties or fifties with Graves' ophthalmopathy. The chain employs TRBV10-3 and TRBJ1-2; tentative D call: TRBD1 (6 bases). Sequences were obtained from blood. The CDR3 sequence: CAISALSGGASYGYTF. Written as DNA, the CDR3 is TGTGCCATCAGTGCCCTCTCGGGGGGCGCGAGCTATGGCTACACCTTC.